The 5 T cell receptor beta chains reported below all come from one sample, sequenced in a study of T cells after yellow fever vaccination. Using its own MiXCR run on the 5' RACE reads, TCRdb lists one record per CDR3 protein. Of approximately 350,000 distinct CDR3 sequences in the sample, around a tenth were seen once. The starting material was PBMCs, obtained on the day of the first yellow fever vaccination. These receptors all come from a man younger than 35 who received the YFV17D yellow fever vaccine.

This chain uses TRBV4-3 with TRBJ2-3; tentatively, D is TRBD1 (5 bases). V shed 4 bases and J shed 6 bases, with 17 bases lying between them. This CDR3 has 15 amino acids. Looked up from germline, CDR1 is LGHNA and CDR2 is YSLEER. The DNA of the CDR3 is TGCGCCAGCAGCCCAAGACCGCAGGGATCGGATACGCAGTATTTT. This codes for CASSPRPQGSDTQYF.

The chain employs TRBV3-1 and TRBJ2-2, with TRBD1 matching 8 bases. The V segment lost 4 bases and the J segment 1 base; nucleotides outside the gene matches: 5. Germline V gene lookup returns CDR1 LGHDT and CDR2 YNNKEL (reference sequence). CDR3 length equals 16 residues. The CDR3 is CASSPVGTGNTGELFF. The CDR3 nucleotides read TGTGCCAGCAGCCCGGTGGGGACAGGGAACACCGGGGAGCTGTTTTTT.

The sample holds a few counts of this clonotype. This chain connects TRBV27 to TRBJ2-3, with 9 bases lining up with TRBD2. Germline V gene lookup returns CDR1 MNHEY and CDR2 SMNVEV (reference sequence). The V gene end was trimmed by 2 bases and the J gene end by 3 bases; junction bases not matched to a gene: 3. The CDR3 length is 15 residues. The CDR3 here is CASSLPAGGTDTQYF. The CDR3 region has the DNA TGTGCCAGCAGTTTACCTGCGGGGGGGACAGATACGCAGTATTTT.

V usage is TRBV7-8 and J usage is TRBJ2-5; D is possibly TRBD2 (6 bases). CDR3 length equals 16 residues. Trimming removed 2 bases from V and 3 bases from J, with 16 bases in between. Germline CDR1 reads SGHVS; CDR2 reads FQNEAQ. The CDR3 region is CASSLRTNQREETQYF. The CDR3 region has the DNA TGTGCCAGCAGCTTAAGGACTAATCAACGCGAAGAGACCCAGTACTTC.

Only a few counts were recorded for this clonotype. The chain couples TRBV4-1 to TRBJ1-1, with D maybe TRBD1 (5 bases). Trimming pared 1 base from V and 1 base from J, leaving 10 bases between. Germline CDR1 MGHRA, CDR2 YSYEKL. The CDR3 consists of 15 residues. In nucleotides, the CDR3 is TGCGCCAGCAGCCAAGTTCCCGGGGCGAACACTGAAGCTTTCTTT. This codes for CASSQVPGANTEAFF.